This T cell receptor (beta chain) was observed in a study of radiation and T cells in renal cell carcinoma. Turning to the study itself: Nephrectomy followed 15 Gy stereotactic body radiation by 4 weeks.

Time point in this sample: blood 2 weeks post-SBRT. Documented treatment: 15 Gy SBRT to primary tumor, nephrectomy 4 weeks later. Germline V gives CDR1 SNHLY, CDR2 FYNNEI. V was trimmed by 5 bases and J by 1 base, leaving 13 bases between them. CDR3 length: 15 amino acids. Profiling relied on immunoSEQ multiplex PCR, and the TCRdb table lists in-frame clones only, not all of them. The sample holds roughly 140,000 clones, over 80% seen once. The chain uses TRBV2 and TRBJ2-3; no firm D call. The sample in question was blood, obtained from a patient whose treatment included radiotherapy and nephrectomy. The origin of this receptor is a woman between 50 and 59 years old with renal cell carcinoma. The CDR3 sequence is CASSPDLLGTDTQYF. CDR3 in DNA: TGTGCCAGCAGTCCGGACCTTCTGGGCACAGATACGCAGTATTTT. The full variable domain, with the rest looked up from reference TRBV2 and TRBJ2-3, is EPEVTQTPSHQVTQMGQEVILRCVPISNHLYFYWYRQILGQKVEFLVSFYNNEISEKSEIFDDQFSVERPDGSNFTLKIRSTKLEDSAMYFCASSPDLLGTDTQYFGPGTRLTVL.